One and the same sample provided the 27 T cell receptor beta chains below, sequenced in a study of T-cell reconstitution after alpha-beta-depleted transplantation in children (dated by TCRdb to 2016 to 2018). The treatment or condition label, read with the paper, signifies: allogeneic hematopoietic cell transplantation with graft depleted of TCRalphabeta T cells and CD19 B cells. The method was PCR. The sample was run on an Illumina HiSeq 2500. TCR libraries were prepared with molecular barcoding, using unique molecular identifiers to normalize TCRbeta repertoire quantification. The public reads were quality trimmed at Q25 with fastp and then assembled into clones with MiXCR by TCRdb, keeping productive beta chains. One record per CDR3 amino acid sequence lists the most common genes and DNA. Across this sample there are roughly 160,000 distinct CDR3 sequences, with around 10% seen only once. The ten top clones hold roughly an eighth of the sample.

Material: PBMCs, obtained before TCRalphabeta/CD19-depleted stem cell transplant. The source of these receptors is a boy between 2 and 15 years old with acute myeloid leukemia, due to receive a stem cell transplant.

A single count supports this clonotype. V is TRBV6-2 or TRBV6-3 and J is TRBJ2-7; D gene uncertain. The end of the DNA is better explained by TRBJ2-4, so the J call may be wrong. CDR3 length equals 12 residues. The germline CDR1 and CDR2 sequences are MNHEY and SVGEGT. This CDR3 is CASSYEPNIQYF. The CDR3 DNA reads TGTGCCAGCAGTTACGAGCCTAACATTCAGTACTTC.

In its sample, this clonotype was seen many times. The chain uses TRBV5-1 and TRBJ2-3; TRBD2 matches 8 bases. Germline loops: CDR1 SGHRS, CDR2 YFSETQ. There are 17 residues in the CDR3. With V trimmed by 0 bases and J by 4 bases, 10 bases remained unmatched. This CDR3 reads CASSLDSRTSPPDTQYF. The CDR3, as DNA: TGCGCCAGCAGCTTGGATAGTCGGACTAGCCCACCAGATACGCAGTATTTT.

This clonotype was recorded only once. This CDR3 is CASRPGLSGGPTFYEQYF. DNA for the CDR3: TGTGCCAGCAGACCGGGACTATCGGGAGGGCCGACGTTCTACGAGCAGTACTTC. The chain combines TRBV11-2 with TRBJ2-7, with 8 bases identical to TRBD2. The V gene's germline CDR1 is SGHAT and CDR2 FQNNGV. V lost 6 bases and J lost 3; bases outside the gene matches: 19. This CDR3 has 18 residues.

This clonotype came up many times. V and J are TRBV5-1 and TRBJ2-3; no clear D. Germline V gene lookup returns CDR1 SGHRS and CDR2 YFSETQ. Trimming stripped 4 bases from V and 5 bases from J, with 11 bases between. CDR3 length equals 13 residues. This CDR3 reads CASSPVGLDTQYF. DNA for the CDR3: TGCGCCAGCAGCCCCGTGGGCCTAGATACGCAGTATTTT.

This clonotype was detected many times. This CDR3 is CASSPAGGRSDTQYF. The CDR3 region has the DNA TGTGCCAGCAGTCCAGCGGGGGGCCGATCAGATACGCAGTATTTT. This rearrangement joins TRBV6-4 to TRBJ2-3, with 9 nucleotides matching TRBD2. CDR3 length: 15 residues. V lost 5 bases to trimming and J lost 4 bases; unmatched junction nucleotides: 7. Looked up from germline, CDR1 is MRHNA and CDR2 is SNTAGT.

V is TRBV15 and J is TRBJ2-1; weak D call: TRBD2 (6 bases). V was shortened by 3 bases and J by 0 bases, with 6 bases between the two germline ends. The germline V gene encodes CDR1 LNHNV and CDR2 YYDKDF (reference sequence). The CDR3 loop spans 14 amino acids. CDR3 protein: CATSSGSSYNEQFF. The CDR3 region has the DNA TGTGCCACCAGCAGCGGGAGCTCCTACAATGAGCAGTTCTTC.

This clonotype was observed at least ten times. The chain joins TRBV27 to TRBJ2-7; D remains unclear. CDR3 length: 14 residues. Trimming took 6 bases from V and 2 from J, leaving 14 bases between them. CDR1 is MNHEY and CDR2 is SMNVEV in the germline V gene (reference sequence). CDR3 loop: CASSLSGPTYEQYF. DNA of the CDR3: TGTGCCAGCAGCCTCTCCGGGCCCACCTACGAGCAGTACTTC.

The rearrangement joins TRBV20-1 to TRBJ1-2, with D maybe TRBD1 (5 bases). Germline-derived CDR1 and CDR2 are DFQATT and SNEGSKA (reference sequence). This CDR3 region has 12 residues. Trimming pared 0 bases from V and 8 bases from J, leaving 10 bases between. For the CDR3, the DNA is TGCAGTGCTAGAGATGGGGCAGGCGGCTACACCTTC. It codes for CSARDGAGGYTF.

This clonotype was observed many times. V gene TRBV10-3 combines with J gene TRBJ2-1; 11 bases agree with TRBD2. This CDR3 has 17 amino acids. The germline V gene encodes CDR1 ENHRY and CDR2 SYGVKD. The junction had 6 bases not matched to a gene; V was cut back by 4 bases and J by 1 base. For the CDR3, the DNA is TGTGCCATCAGTGTTTGGGTAGCGGGAGGGTCCTACAATGAGCAGTTCTTC. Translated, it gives CAISVWVAGGSYNEQFF.

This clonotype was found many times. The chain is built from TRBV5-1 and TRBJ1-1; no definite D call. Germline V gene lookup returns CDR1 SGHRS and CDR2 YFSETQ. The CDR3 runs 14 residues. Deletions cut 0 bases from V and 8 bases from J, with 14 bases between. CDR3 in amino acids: CASSLAGGFREAFF. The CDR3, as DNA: TGCGCCAGCAGCTTGGCCGGCGGGTTCCGCGAAGCTTTCTTT.

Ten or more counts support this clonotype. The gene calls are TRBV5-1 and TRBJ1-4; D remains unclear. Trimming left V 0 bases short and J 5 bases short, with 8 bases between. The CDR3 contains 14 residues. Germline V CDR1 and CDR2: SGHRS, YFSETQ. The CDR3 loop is CASSLGARNEKLFF. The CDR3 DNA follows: TGCGCCAGCAGCTTGGGGGCACGGAATGAAAAACTGTTTTTT. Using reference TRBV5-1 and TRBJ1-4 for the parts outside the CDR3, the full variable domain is KAGVTQTPRYLIKTRGQQVTLSCSPISGHRSVSWYQQTPGQGLQFLFEYFSETQRNKGNFPGRFSGRQFSNSRSEMNVSTLELGDSALYLCASSLGARNEKLFFGSGTQLSVL.

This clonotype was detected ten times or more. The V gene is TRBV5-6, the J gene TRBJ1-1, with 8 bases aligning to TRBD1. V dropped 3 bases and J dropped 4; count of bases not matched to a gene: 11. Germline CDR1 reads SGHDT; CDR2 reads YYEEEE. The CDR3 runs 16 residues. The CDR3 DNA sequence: TGTGCCAGCAGCTCGGCACAGGGGGGATTGGGCACTGAAGCTTTCTTT. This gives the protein CASSSAQGGLGTEAFF.

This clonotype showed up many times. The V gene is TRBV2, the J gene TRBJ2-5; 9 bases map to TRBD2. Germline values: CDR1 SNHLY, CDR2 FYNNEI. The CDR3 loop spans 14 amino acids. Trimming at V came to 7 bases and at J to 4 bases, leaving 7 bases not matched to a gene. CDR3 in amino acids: CASNAGGPRETQYF. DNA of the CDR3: TGTGCCAGCAACGCGGGAGGGCCGCGAGAGACCCAGTACTTC.

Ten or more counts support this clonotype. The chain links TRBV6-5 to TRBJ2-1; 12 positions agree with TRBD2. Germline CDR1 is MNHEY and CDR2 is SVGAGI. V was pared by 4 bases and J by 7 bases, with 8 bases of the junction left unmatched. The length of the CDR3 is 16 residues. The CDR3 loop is CASSWAGTSGRNEQFF. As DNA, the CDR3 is TGTGCCAGCAGTTGGGCCGGGACTAGCGGGCGAAATGAGCAGTTCTTC.

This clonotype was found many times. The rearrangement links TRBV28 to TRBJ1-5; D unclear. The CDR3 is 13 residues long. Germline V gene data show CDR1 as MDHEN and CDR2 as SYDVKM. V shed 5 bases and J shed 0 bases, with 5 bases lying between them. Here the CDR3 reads CASSPDSNQPQHF. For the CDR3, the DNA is TGTGCCAGCAGTCCCGATAGCAATCAGCCCCAGCATTTT.

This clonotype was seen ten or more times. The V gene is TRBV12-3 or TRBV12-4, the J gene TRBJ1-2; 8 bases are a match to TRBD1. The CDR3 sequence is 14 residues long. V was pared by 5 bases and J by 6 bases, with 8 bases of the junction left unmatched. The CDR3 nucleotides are TGTGCCAGCAGTCGACAGGGGAACCATGATGGCTACACCTTC. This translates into CASSRQGNHDGYTF.

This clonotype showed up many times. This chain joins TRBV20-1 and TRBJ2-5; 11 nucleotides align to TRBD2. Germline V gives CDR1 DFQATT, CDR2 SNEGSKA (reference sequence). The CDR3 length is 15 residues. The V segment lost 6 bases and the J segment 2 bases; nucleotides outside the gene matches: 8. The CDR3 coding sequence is TGCAGTGCCCACTCTAGCGGGGGGACGCAAGAGACCCAGTACTTC. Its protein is CSAHSSGGTQETQYF.

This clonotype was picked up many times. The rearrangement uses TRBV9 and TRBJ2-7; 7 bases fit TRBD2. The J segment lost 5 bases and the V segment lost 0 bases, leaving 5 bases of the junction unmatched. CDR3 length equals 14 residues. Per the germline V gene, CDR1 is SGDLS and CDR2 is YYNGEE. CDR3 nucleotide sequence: TGTGCCAGCAGCGTAGACGGGAGGAGGAACGAGCAGTACTTC. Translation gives CASSVDGRRNEQYF.

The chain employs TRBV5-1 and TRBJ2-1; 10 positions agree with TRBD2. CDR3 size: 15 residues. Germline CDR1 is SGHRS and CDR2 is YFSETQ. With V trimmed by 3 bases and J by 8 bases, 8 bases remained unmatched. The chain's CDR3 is CASSSGLAEIDEQFF. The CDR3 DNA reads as TGCGCCAGCAGCTCCGGACTAGCGGAGATAGATGAGCAGTTCTTC.

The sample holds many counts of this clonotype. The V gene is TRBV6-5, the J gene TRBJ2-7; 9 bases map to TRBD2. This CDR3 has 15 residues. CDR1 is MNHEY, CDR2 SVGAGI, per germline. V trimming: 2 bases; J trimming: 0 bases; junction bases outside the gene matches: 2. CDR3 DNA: TGTGCCAGCAGTTACCAGACTAGCGGCTCCTACGAGCAGTACTTC. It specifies CASSYQTSGSYEQYF.

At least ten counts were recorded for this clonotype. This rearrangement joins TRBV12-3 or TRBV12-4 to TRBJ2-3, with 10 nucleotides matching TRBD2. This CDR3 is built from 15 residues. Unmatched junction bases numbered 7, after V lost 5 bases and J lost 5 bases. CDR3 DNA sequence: TGTGCCAGCAGTCGCTCTAGCGGGAGCGTAGATACGCAGTATTTT. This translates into CASSRSSGSVDTQYF.

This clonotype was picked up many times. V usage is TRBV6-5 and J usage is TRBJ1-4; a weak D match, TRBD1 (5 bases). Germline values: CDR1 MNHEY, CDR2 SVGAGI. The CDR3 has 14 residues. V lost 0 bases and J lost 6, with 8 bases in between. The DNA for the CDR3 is TGTGCCAGCAGTTACTCTGGGACCCATGAAAAACTGTTTTTT. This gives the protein CASSYSGTHEKLFF.

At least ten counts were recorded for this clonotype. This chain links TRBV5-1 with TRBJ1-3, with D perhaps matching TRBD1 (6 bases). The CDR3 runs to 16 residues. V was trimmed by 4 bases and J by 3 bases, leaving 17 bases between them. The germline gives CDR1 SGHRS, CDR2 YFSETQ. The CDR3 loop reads CASSAAGGGGGNTIYF. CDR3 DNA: TGCGCCAGCAGCGCTGCCGGGGGCGGTGGTGGAAACACCATATATTTT.

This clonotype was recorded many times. The CDR3 is CATELAELTDTQYF. DNA for the CDR3: TGTGCCACCGAGCTAGCGGAGCTCACAGATACGCAGTATTTT. The rearrangement links TRBV6-5 to TRBJ2-3; 7 nucleotides match TRBD2. Germline V gives CDR1 MNHEY, CDR2 SVGAGI. The CDR3 extends over 14 amino acids. Losses at the gene ends were 10 bases for V and 2 bases for J; bases not matched to a gene: 9.

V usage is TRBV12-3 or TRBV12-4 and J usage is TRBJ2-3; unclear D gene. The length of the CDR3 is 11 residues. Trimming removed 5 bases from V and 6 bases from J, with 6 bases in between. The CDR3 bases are TGTGCCAGCAGTAAGCTGGATACGCAGTATTTT. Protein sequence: CASSKLDTQYF.

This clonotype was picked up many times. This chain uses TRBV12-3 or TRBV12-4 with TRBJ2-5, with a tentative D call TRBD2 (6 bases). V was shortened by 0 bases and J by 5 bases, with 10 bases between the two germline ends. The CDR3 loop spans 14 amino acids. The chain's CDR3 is CASSLAAGRETQYF. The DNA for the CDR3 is TGTGCCAGCAGTTTAGCCGCAGGGAGGGAGACCCAGTACTTC.

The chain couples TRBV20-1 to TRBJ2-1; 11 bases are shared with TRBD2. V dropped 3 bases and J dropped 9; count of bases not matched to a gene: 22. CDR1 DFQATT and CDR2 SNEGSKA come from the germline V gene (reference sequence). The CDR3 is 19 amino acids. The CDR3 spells CSARVWIYSGGGRSGEQFF. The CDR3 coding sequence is TGCAGTGCTAGGGTCTGGATATATAGCGGGGGGGGCCGATCGGGTGAGCAGTTCTTC.